This T cell receptor (beta chain) was found in a study of blood T cell repertoires in COVID-19. Across the whole study: COVID-19 samples from acute and convalescent phases originated in the United States, Italy and Spain.

Per the study methods: For nucleated cells, counts were estimated from reference gene primer amplification. The method was immunoSEQ multiplex PCR; TCRdb's version includes in-frame clones alone and lacks a portion of them. V, J and clone size reflect that table, while D and trimming were determined from the DNA. This sample has hundreds of thousands of clones; roughly four fifths occur once, and the top ten carry around 7%. The CDR3 contains 10 residues. This clone was counted once. The receptor's source is a woman between 45 and 65 years old with acute or convalescent COVID-19. What was sequenced was peripheral blood. The chain uses TRBV21-1 and TRBJ1-1. TRBV21-1 is termed a pseudogene. CDR3 sequence reads: CARKYTEAFF. The CDR3 DNA follows: TGTGCCAGAAAATATACTGAAGCTTTCTTT.